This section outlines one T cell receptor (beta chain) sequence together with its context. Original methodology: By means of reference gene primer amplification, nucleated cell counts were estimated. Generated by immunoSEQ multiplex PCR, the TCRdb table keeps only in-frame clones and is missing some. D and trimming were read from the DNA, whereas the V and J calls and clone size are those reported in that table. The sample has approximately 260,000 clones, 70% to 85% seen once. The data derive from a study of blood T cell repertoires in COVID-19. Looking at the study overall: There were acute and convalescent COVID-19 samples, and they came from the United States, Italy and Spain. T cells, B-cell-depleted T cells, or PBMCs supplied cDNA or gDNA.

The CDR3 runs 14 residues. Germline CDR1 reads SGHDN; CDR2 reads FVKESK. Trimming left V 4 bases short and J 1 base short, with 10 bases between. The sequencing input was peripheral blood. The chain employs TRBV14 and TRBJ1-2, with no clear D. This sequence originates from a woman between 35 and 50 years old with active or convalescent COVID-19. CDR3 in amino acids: CASSPSAVNYGYTF. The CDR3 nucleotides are TGTGCCAGCAGCCCCTCCGCAGTTAACTATGGCTACACCTTC.